Sequencing of this T cell receptor beta chain was carried out in a study of CD4 T cells in relation to SARS-CoV-2 and coronaviruses. Study-level points and caveats: Crossreactive clones expanded significantly less to SARS-CoV-2 than monoreactive clones.

Before the COVID-19 pandemic, during about 2010-2018, CD4+ T cells were taken from unexposed donors. After less than 11 days of culture, CD4+ T cells were isolated. Of note for this clone: Its antigen is unknown.

Method: immunoSEQ multiplex PCR; TCRdb's copy keeps in-frame clones and lacks some. The sample has approximately 20,000 clones, roughly four fifths seen once. The V gene end was trimmed by 5 bases and the J gene end by 4 bases; junction bases not matched to a gene: 8. CDR3 size: 15 residues. Germline V lookup: CDR1 SGHTA, CDR2 FQGNSA. This receptor was obtained from a human donor in good health. The sample taken for sequencing was CD4+ T cells from PBMCs, cultured in vitro. This rearrangement joins TRBV7-2 to TRBJ2-3; 8 bases are a match to TRBD2. The CDR3: CASSPGGQGADTQYF. The CDR3 nucleotides are TGTGCCAGCAGCCCGGGGGGGCAAGGGGCAGATACGCAGTATTTT.